This passage covers 28 T cell receptor beta chains from one sample sequenced in a study of T cell repertoires in cytomegalovirus infection. TCRdb ran MiXCR on the reads and lists one entry per CDR3 protein. The sample lists almost 300,000 distinct CDR3 sequences; around 9.6% were seen once. The sample taken for sequencing was PBMCs. The receptors derive from a human donor in good health (CMV status not recorded). Some clones in this sample may be carry-over from other donors' samples.

The chain joins TRBV12-3 or TRBV12-4 to TRBJ1-2; tentatively, D is TRBD1 (5 bases). The CDR3 consists of 15 residues. Trimming removed 5 bases from V and 4 bases from J, with 17 bases in between. CDR3 nucleotides: TGTGCCAGCAGTCAGATCCAGGGAGTTGGCTATGGCTACACCTTC. This sequence encodes CASSQIQGVGYGYTF.

This clonotype appeared many times. The V gene is TRBV10-3, the J gene TRBJ1-2; D might be TRBD1 (5 bases). V was shortened by 4 bases and J by 5 bases, with 14 bases between the two germline ends. The CDR3 extends over 14 amino acids. Germline CDR1 ENHRY, CDR2 SYGVKD. CDR3 coding DNA: TGTGCCATCAGTGGCCGCAGGGAGGGGTATGGCTACACCTTC. Its protein product is CAISGRREGYGYTF.

A word on this clonotype: Germline and junction disagree at one end, which may indicate a read error. The chain couples TRBV5-4 to TRBJ2-7, with 7 nucleotides matching TRBD1. The V gene's germline CDR1 is SGHNT and CDR2 YYREEE (reference sequence). There are 14 residues in the CDR3. The chain's CDR3 is CANSSPGQPYEQYF. The CDR3 DNA is TGTGCCAACAGCTCGCCGGGACAGCCGTACGAGCAGTACTTC.

The chain couples TRBV5-5 to TRBJ1-1; perhaps TRBD1 as D (6 bases). The CDR3 has 17 residues. In germline, CDR1 is SGHKS, CDR2 YYEKEE (reference sequence). Trimming took 0 bases from V and 0 from J, leaving 15 bases between them. The CDR3 spells CASSLVARGFLNTEAFF. The CDR3 nucleotides are TGTGCCAGCAGCTTGGTGGCCAGGGGATTTTTGAACACTGAAGCTTTCTTT.

This clonotype was recorded many times. V and J are TRBV6-6 and TRBJ2-1; 7 nucleotides match TRBD1. CDR3 length: 15 residues. The J segment lost 1 base and the V segment lost 3 bases, leaving 3 bases of the junction unmatched. Germline V gene data show CDR1 as MNHNY and CDR2 as SVGAGI (reference sequence). DNA for the CDR3: TGTGCCAGCAGTTATGAGGGACAGTCCTACAATGAGCAGTTCTTC. It is translated as CASSYEGQSYNEQFF.

The chain uses TRBV5-1 and TRBJ2-5, with D tentatively TRBD2 (6 bases). Trimming left V 3 bases short and J 4 bases short, with 19 bases between. In germline, CDR1 is SGHRS, CDR2 YFSETQ. The CDR3 loop spans 16 amino acids. The CDR3 bases are TGCGCCAGCAGCTCTGCCGGGACTGGGGATGTAGAGACCCAGTACTTC. Protein product: CASSSAGTGDVETQYF.

There are many counts of this clonotype. CDR3 amino acids: CASSSIPTPGYTF. As DNA, the CDR3 is TGTGCCAGCAGCTCGATCCCTACCCCAGGCTACACCTTC. The gene calls are TRBV7-2 and TRBJ1-2, with D hard to call. Germline CDR1 is SGHTA and CDR2 is FQGNSA. This CDR3 region has 13 residues. V lost 4 bases and J 8 bases, leaving 14 bases between the germline ends.

This clonotype was seen at least ten times. The chain combines TRBV19 with TRBJ1-2; D unresolved. This CDR3 comprises 11 residues. V was clipped by 4 bases and J by 5 bases, with 5 bases between them. The germline V gene has CDR1 LNHDA and CDR2 SQIVND (reference sequence). In DNA form, the CDR3 reads TGTGCCAGTAGTAACGGTTATGGCTACACCTTC. This encodes CASSNGYGYTF. The full variable domain, completed using reference TRBV19 and TRBJ1-2, is DGGITQSPKYLFRKEGQNVTLSCEQNLNHDAMYWYRQDPGQGLRLIYYSQIVNDFQKGDIAEGYSVSREKKESFPLTVTSAQKNPTAFYLCASSNGYGYTFGSGTRLTVV.

This clonotype has only a few counts. The chain recombines TRBV24-1 with TRBJ2-3; TRBD1 aligns across 7 bases. CDR3 length: 15 amino acids. V dropped 3 bases and J dropped 1; count of bases not matched to a gene: 3. Germline loops: CDR1 KGHDR, CDR2 SFDVKD. As DNA, the CDR3 is TGTGCCACCAGTGATGTGGGGACAGGCACAGATACGCAGTATTTT. This encodes CATSDVGTGTDTQYF.

The chain is built from TRBV20-1 and TRBJ1-2, with no clear D. The CDR3 consists of 14 residues. V lost 4 bases, J lost 4 bases, and 16 bases lay in between. Germline-derived CDR1 and CDR2 are DFQATT and SNEGSKA (reference sequence). CDR3 coding DNA: TGCAGTGCTATAAATACGGATGGGCCCTATGGCTACACCTTC. Protein product: CSAINTDGPYGYTF.

This clonotype came up many times. Relative to the germline gene, one junction end is altered; a read error may explain this. The chain's CDR3 is CASSSLLFSGELFF. For the CDR3, the DNA is TGTGCTAGCAGCAGCTTGCTATTTAGCGGGGAGCTGTTTTTT. The chain uses TRBV7-7 and TRBJ2-2, with D unclear. The CDR3 contains 14 residues. CDR1 is SSHAT, CDR2 FNYEAQ, per germline (reference sequence).

This clonotype was seen at least ten times. The chain combines TRBV7-9 with TRBJ1-2; no clear D. The V and J ends lost 5 bases and 6 bases respectively, with 13 bases between them. In germline, CDR1 is SEHNR, CDR2 FQNEAQ (reference sequence). The CDR3 has 13 residues. The CDR3 reads CASSAGGFHGYTF. The DNA for the CDR3 is TGTGCCAGCAGCGCCGGCGGGTTTCATGGCTACACCTTC.

The sample holds a few counts of this clonotype. The chain has TRBV25-1 and TRBJ1-1; D is ambiguous. The CDR3 loop spans 15 amino acids. The germline V gene has CDR1 MGHDK and CDR2 SYGVNS. With 3 bases removed from V and 5 bases from J, the gap between germline ends came to 16 bases. The CDR3 spells CASSDPHRGETEAFF. CDR3 nucleotides: TGTGCCAGCAGTGATCCCCATCGGGGAGAGACTGAAGCTTTCTTT.

This clonotype showed up just a few times. V gene TRBV28 combines with J gene TRBJ1-5; perhaps TRBD1 as D (5 bases). The CDR3 totals 13 residues. The V end lost 4 bases, the J end lost 4 bases, and 8 bases lay between the germline ends. Germline CDR1 is MDHEN and CDR2 is SYDVKM. The DNA for the CDR3 is TGTGCCAGCAGTTGGGGCGATAATCAGCCCCAGCATTTT. Translated: CASSWGDNQPQHF. The full variable domain, completed using reference TRBV28 and TRBJ1-5, is DVKVTQSSRYLVKRTGEKVFLECVQDMDHENMFWYRQDPGLGLRLIYFSYDVKMKEKGDIPEGYSVSREKKERFSLILESASTNQTSMYLCASSWGDNQPQHFGDGTRLSIL.

In its sample, this clonotype was seen many times. The V and J genes are TRBV29-1 and TRBJ2-4; the match to TRBD1 covers 10 bases. V was pared by 4 bases and J by 7 bases, with 7 bases of the junction left unmatched. Germline loops: CDR1 SQVTM, CDR2 ANQGSEA. The length of the CDR3 is 14 residues. The CDR3 is CSVADRGLNNIQYF. The CDR3 DNA sequence: TGCAGCGTTGCCGACAGGGGGCTTAACAACATTCAGTACTTC.

This chain links TRBV20-1 with TRBJ1-1; D is possibly TRBD1 (5 bases). CDR3 size: 12 residues. The V end lost 1 base, the J end lost 7 bases, and 10 bases lay between the germline ends. Germline assignment: CDR1 DFQATT and CDR2 SNEGSKA (reference sequence). CDR3 sequence (DNA): TGCAGTGCTAGAGCAGGGACTTATGAAGCTTTCTTT. It specifies CSARAGTYEAFF.

The rearrangement uses TRBV5-1 and TRBJ1-1, with D perhaps matching TRBD1 (6 bases). There are 14 residues in the CDR3. With 5 bases removed from V and 10 bases from J, the gap between germline ends came to 21 bases. From germline, CDR1 is SGHRS and CDR2 YFSETQ. The CDR3 sequence: CASRSRITGSGAFF. CDR3 sequence (DNA): TGCGCCAGCAGAAGCAGAATCACAGGGTCTGGAGCTTTCTTT.

There are many counts of this clonotype. The rearrangement joins TRBV18 to TRBJ2-2; 9 nucleotides match TRBD1. Germline trimming cut 2 bases from V and 0 bases from J; bases unmatched to any gene: 4. The CDR3 totals 17 residues. The V gene's germline CDR1 is KGHSH and CDR2 LQKENI. In DNA form, the CDR3 reads TGTGCCAGCTCACCAAGTCGGACAGGGGCGAACACCGGGGAGCTGTTTTTT. Translated: CASSPSRTGANTGELFF. Full variable domain (outside the CDR3, taken from reference TRBV18 and TRBJ2-2): NAGVMQNPRHLVRRRGQEARLRCSPMKGHSHVYWYRQLPEEGLKFMVYLQKENIIDESGMPKERFSAEFPKEGPSILRIQQVVRGDSAAYFCASSPSRTGANTGELFFGEGSRLTVL.

This clonotype was seen repeatedly, ten times or more. This chain connects TRBV7-3 to TRBJ2-1, with unresolved D. The germline V gene encodes CDR1 SGHTA and CDR2 FQGTGA. V dropped 4 bases and J dropped 5 bases, with 9 bases sitting between them. The CDR3 has 13 amino acids. CDR3 sequence reads: CASSWVPDNEQFF. In DNA form, the CDR3 reads TGTGCCAGCAGCTGGGTTCCCGACAATGAGCAGTTCTTC.

This clonotype was seen repeatedly, ten times or more. The gene calls are TRBV6-2 or TRBV6-3 and TRBJ2-7; tentatively, D is TRBD1 (6 bases). The CDR3 extends over 15 amino acids. V was trimmed by 2 bases and J by 2 bases, leaving 13 bases between them. Germline CDR1 MNHEY, CDR2 SVGEGT. This CDR3 is CASSYRRTATYEQYV. The DNA for the CDR3 is TGTGCCAGCAGTTACCGGAGGACAGCCACCTACGAGCAGTACGTC.

This clonotype was found a few times. V usage is TRBV6-2 or TRBV6-3 and J usage is TRBJ1-6; 10 positions agree with TRBD1. Trimming at V came to 5 bases and at J to 7 bases, leaving 11 bases not matched to a gene. The CDR3 is 17 amino acids. CDR1 is MNHEY and CDR2 is SVGEGT in the germline V gene. The CDR3 DNA is TGTGCCAGCAGTCCACGGACAGGGGGTCGTCGGAATTCACCCCTCCACTTT. This sequence encodes CASSPRTGGRRNSPLHF.

The rearrangement joins TRBV18 to TRBJ2-7, with TRBD1 as a possible D gene (6 bases). The CDR3 runs 13 residues. The germline gives CDR1 KGHSH, CDR2 LQKENI. V gave up 3 bases and J gave up 5 bases, with 11 bases separating them. The CDR3 region is CASSPGQTNEQYV. For the CDR3, the DNA is TGTGCCAGCTCACCCGGACAGACTAACGAGCAGTACGTC.

There are a few counts of this clonotype. The chain has TRBV28 and TRBJ1-6; TRBD1 matches at 9 bases. Germline trimming cut 10 bases from V and 7 bases from J; bases unmatched to any gene: 2. Germline CDR1 reads MDHEN; CDR2 reads SYDVKM. The CDR3 covers 12 residues. The CDR3 reads CATGQGNSPLHF. Written as DNA, the CDR3 is TGTGCCACTGGACAGGGGAATTCACCCCTCCACTTT. Full variable domain (missing parts from reference TRBV28 and TRBJ1-6): DVKVTQSSRYLVKRTGEKVFLECVQDMDHENMFWYRQDPGLGLRLIYFSYDVKMKEKGDIPEGYSVSREKKERFSLILESASTNQTSMYLCATGQGNSPLHFGNGTRLTVT.

This clonotype was counted many times. This chain connects TRBV4-1 to TRBJ1-1, with 7 bases that match TRBD1. The length of the CDR3 is 13 residues. CDR1 and CDR2 from the germline V gene are MGHRA and YSYEKL. J lost 5 bases, V lost 5 bases, and 5 bases had no gene match. The CDR3, as DNA: TGCGCCAGCAGCGGACAGGATCGAACTGAAGCTTTCTTT. Translated, it gives CASSGQDRTEAFF.

This clonotype has a count of ten or more. V usage is TRBV20-1 and J usage is TRBJ1-2; 9 bases map to TRBD1. CDR1 and CDR2 (germline): DFQATT, SNEGSKA (reference sequence). With 6 bases clipped from V and 5 bases from J, the junction kept 16 bases outside the gene matches. The length of the CDR3 is 16 residues. The CDR3 loop reads CSAKPLGQGRGYGYTF. The DNA of the CDR3 is TGCAGTGCAAAACCTTTGGGACAGGGAAGAGGTTATGGCTACACCTTC.

This clonotype came up many times. This chain's CDR3 is CASSFRRGTETQYF. CDR3 nucleotide sequence: TGTGCCAGCAGTTTTAGGCGGGGGACAGAGACCCAGTACTTC. The genes are TRBV28 and TRBJ2-5; 7 bases agree with TRBD2. The germline gives CDR1 MDHEN, CDR2 SYDVKM. The trim removed 3 bases at V and 4 bases at J, leaving 5 bases unmatched. This CDR3 spans 14 amino acids.

The chain carries TRBV29-1 and TRBJ1-2; 9 nucleotides agree with TRBD1. V lost 6 bases to trimming and J lost 4 bases; unmatched junction nucleotides: 18. CDR1 is SQVTM and CDR2 is ANQGSEA in the germline V gene. The CDR3 extends over 17 amino acids. The CDR3, as DNA: TGCAGCGTGGAATACCGGGACAGGGCGAGGGGGCCCTATGGCTACACCTTC. This gives the protein CSVEYRDRARGPYGYTF.

This clonotype was observed a few times. The chain combines TRBV27 with TRBJ2-2; the D is unclear. Germline values: CDR1 MNHEY, CDR2 SMNVEV (reference sequence). The CDR3 runs to 13 residues. Trimming removed 1 base at V and 4 bases at J, with 4 bases between. The CDR3 spells CASSLWRTGELFF. CDR3 in DNA: TGTGCCAGCAGTTTATGGCGCACCGGGGAGCTGTTTTTT.